The T cell receptor (beta chain) under discussion was sequenced for a study of shared clonotypes between healthy human individuals. Study-wide results and limits: Between a few donors, naive CD4 clonotypes were shared at a level of roughly 5.5%. At large depth, rarefaction still showed sorted-subset sequencing to be incomplete.

About this clone itself: Its antigen remains unknown.

Investigators divided CD4+ cells into CD45RA+ naive and CD45RA-negative memory subsets. Here immunoSEQ multiplex PCR was the method, and the copy in TCRdb shows in-frame clones only, minus some. Of a few million clones listed, around nine tenths are singletons. Trimming took 0 bases from V and 5 from J; bases not matched to a gene: 8. The CDR3 has 17 residues. Germline V gives CDR1 MRHNA, CDR2 SNTAGT. This receptor was identified in a man aged 18 to 29 in good health. V gene TRBV6-4 combines with J gene TRBJ2-1, with 9 bases that match TRBD1. The sample consisted of naive CD4+ T cells sorted from blood. The subset here: CD45RA+ positively selected. This CDR3 reads CASSDSGQGKNNNEQFF. Here the CDR3 DNA reads TGTGCCAGCAGTGACTCGGGACAGGGTAAAAACAACAATGAGCAGTTCTTC.